This T cell receptor beta chain was documented in a study of control samples from healthy donors and cancer patients. Clones were sequenced by immunoSEQ multiplex PCR, and TCRdb holds only the in-frame ones, with some missing. The sample comprises tens of thousands of clones, over 85% of which are singletons, and 1.6% rests with the top ten. The CDR3 has 13 residues. Trimming removed 5 bases at V and 4 bases at J, with 10 bases between. Per germline, CDR1 SGHNT and CDR2 YENEEA. This receptor was taken from a man aged 35 to 55 with colorectal cancer. The specimen was PBMCs. The chain joins TRBV11-3 to TRBJ2-3; TRBD1 might be the D (5 bases). The CDR3 loop reads CASSQGAADTQYF. The CDR3 DNA is TGTGCCAGCAGCCAGGGTGCCGCAGATACGCAGTATTTT.